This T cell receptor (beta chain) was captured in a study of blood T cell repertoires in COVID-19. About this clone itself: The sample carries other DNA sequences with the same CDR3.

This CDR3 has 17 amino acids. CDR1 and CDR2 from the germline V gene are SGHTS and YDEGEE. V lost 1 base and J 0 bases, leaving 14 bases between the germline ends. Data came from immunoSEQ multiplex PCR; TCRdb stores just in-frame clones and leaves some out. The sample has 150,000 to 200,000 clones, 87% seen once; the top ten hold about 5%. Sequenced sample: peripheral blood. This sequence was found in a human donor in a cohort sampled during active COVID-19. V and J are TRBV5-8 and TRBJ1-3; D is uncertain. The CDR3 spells CASSLMGNLISGNTIYF. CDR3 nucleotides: TGTGCCAGCAGCTTGATGGGCAACCTGATCTCTGGAAACACCATATATTTT.